This T cell receptor (beta chain) comes out of a study of shared clonotypes between healthy human individuals. At the level of the study: Aged between 18 and 49, the donors were a couple of women and three men.

Ten or more counts support this clone. The same CDR3 is also encoded by other DNA sequences in this sample. The CDR3 is 13 amino acids. Germline assignment: CDR1 SGHRS and CDR2 YFSETQ. The V gene lost 1 base and the J gene lost 4 bases, with 8 bases spanning the gap. Only in-frame clones appear in the TCRdb table, and some are missing; sequencing was by immunoSEQ multiplex PCR. The sample has 400,000 to 600,000 clones; 60% to 80% are singletons. The TCR originated in a middle-aged woman in good health. Some clones in this sample may be carry-over from other donors' samples. The source material was PBMCs. The rearrangement joins TRBV5-1 to TRBJ1-1; maybe TRBD1 (6 bases). The CDR3 DNA reads TGCGCCAGCAGCTTGAGAGGGGGCACTGAAGCTTTCTTT. This gives the protein CASSLRGGTEAFF.